This T cell receptor beta chain was sequenced in a study of blood T cells in healthy people across ages. A J-beta primer mix and a sample-barcoded 5' primer were used in a second PCR of about 6 to 12 cycles. Each TCR beta cDNA got a 12-nucleotide random molecular identifier. TCRdb reprocessed the 5' RACE reads via MiXCR and lists one record per CDR3 protein. The data contain under 850,000 distinct CDR3 sequences, around 34% of them singletons. A remark on this clonotype: As yet, its antigen is unknown.

Notes on the study in general: PBMCs went unsorted, and a conclusive naive versus antigen-experienced comparison was therefore prevented.

V was clipped by 6 bases and J by 3 bases; unmatched bases: 5. Germline loops: CDR1 DFQATT, CDR2 SNEGSKA (reference sequence). CDR3 length: 14 residues. Each donor had 9 to 10 milliliters of peripheral blood drawn. Researchers report isolating at least 7 million PBMCs per sample. This clonotype was sampled from a young man in good health. J is TRBJ2-1 and V is TRBV20-1; TRBD2 matches at 10 bases. Sequencing was carried out using blood. CDR3 nucleotides: TGCAGTGCCCCCTCTAGCGGGAGCTACAATGAGCAGTTCTTC. It encodes CSAPSSGSYNEQFF.